The TCR beta chain under discussion was sequenced for a study of T cell repertoires in cytomegalovirus infection. Study-level background: Through public TCR beta signatures, both CMV infection and matching HLA type were indicated.

V gave up 5 bases and J gave up 1 base; unmatched junction bases: 6. Germline V gene sequence: CDR1 SEHNR, CDR2 FQNEAQ (reference sequence). This CDR3 is 16 amino acids long. This clonotype was seen many times. The antigen is unknown. TCRdb analysed the reads with MiXCR anew, one entry per CDR3 protein. Of just under 300,000 distinct CDR3 sequences in the sample, 9.6% are singletons; the top ten hold around 2.4%. Overall study findings and caveats: Predominance within the ex vivo response was attributable to HLA-C-restricted CMV-specific TCR beta clonotypes. Adding up the frequency of public TCR beta families identified people who carried CMV plus the relevant HLA.

This sequence originates from a human donor in good health (CMV status not recorded). Some clones in this sample may be carry-over from other donors' samples. The specimen sequenced was PBMCs. The chain recombines TRBV7-9 with TRBJ2-5, with 11 bases identical to TRBD2. CDR3 in DNA: TGTGCCAGCAGCAGCTCCGGGACTAGCGGCCAAGAGACCCAGTACTTC. The encoded protein is CASSSSGTSGQETQYF.